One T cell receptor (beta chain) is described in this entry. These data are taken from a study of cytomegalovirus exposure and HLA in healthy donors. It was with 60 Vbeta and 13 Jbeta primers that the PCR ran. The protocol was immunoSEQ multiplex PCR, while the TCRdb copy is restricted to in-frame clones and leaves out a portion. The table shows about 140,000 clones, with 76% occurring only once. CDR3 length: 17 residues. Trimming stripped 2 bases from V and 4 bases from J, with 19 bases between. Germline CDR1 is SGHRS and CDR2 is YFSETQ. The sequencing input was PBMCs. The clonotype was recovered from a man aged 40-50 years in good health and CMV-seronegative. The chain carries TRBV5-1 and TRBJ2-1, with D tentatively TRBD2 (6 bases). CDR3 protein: CASSFPIDGGKYNEQFF. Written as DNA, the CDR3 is TGCGCCAGCAGCTTTCCAATAGATGGCGGGAAATACAATGAGCAGTTCTTC. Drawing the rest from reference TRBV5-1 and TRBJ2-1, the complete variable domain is KAGVTQTPRYLIKTRGQQVTLSCSPISGHRSVSWYQQTPGQGLQFLFEYFSETQRNKGNFPGRFSGRQFSNSRSEMNVSTLELGDSALYLCASSFPIDGGKYNEQFFGPGTRLTVL.